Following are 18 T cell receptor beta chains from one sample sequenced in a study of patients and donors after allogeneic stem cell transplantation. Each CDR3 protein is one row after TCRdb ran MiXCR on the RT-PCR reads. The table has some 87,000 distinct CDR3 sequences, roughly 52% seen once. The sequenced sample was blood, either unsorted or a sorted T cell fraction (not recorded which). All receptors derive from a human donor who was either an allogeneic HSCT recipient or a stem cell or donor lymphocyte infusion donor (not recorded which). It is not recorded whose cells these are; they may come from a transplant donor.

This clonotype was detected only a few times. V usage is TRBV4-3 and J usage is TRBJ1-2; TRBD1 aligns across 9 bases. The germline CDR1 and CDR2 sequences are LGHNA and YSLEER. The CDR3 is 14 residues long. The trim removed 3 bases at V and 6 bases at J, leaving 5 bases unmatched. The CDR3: CASSQGQGLDGYTF. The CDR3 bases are TGCGCCAGCAGCCAGGGACAGGGATTGGATGGCTACACCTTC.

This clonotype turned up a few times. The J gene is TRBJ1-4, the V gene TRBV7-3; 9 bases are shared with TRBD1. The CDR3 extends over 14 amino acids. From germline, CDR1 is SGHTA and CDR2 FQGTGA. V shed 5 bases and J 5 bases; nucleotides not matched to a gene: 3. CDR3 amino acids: CASSVGQGNEKLFF. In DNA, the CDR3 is TGTGCCAGCAGCGTCGGACAGGGGAATGAAAAACTGTTTTTT.

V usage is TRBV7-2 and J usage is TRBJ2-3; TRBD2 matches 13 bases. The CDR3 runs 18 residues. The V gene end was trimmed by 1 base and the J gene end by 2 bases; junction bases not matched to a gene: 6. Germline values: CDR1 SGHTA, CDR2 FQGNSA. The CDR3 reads CASSLGRLAGGLTDTQYF. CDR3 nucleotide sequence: TGTGCCAGCAGCTTAGGAAGACTAGCGGGAGGCCTCACAGATACGCAGTATTTT.

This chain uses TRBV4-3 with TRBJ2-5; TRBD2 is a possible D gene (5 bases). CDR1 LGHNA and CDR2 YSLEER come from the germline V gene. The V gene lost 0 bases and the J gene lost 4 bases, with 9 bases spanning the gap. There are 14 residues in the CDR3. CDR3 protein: CASSQEGRTETQYF. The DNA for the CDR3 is TGCGCCAGCAGCCAAGAGGGGAGAACAGAGACCCAGTACTTC.

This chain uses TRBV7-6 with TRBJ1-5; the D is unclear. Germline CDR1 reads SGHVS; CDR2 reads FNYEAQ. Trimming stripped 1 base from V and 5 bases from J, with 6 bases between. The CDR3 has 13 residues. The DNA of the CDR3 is TGTGCCAGCAGCTTAGGGGAGTATCAGCCCCAGCATTTT. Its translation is CASSLGEYQPQHF.

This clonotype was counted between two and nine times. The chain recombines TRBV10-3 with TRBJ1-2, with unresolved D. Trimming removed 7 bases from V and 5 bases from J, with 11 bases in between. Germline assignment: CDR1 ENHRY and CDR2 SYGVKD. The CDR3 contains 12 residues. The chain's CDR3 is CAITVSGYGYTF. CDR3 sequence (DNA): TGTGCCATCACCGTGAGCGGTTATGGCTACACCTTC.

The CDR3 DNA sequence: TGTGCCAGCAGCGCCCCCGGGACGGCCTATGGCTACACCTTC. Protein sequence: CASSAPGTAYGYTF. The chain has TRBV9 and TRBJ1-2, with a tentative D call TRBD1 (5 bases). The germline V gene has CDR1 SGDLS and CDR2 YYNGEE. This CDR3 is 14 amino acids long. Trimming pared 3 bases from V and 4 bases from J, leaving 13 bases between.

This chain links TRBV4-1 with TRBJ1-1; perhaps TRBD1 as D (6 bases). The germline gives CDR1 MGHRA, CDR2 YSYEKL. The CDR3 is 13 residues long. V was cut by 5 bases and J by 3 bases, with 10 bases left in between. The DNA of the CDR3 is TGCGCCAGCAGCTCACAGGGAGACACTGAAGCTTTCTTT. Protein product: CASSSQGDTEAFF.

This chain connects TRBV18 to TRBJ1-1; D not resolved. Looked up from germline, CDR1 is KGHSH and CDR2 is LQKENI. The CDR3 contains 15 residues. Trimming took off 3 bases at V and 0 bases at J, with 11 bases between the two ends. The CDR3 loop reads CASSPMTQLNTEAFF. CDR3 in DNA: TGTGCCAGCTCACCGATGACACAGTTGAACACTGAAGCTTTCTTT. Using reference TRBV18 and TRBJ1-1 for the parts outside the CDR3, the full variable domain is NAGVMQNPRHLVRRRGQEARLRCSPMKGHSHVYWYRQLPEEGLKFMVYLQKENIIDESGMPKERFSAEFPKEGPSILRIQQVVRGDSAAYFCASSPMTQLNTEAFFGQGTRLTVV.

CDR3 coding DNA: TGTGCCAGCAGCTTAGGGGCAGGAGATCTCGCCAACTATGGCTACACCTTC. Its translation: CASSLGAGDLANYGYTF. The chain has TRBV7-9 and TRBJ1-2; D remains unclear. Germline V lookup: CDR1 SEHNR, CDR2 FQNEAQ (reference sequence). The CDR3 has 17 amino acids. The V end lost 1 base, the J end lost 2 bases, and 17 bases lay between the germline ends.

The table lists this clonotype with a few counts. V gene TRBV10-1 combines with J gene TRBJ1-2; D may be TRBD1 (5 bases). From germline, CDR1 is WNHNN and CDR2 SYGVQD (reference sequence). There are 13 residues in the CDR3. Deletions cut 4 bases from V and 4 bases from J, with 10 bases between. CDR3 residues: CASSARAGYGYTF. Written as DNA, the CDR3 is TGCGCCAGCAGTGCCAGGGCCGGCTATGGCTACACCTTC.

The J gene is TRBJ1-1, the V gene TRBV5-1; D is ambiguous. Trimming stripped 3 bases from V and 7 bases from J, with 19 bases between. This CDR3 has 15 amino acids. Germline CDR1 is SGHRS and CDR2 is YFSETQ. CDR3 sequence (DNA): TGCGCCAGCAGCTCGTTCGGGGAGGATTATAGTGAAGCTTTCTTT. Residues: CASSSFGEDYSEAFF.

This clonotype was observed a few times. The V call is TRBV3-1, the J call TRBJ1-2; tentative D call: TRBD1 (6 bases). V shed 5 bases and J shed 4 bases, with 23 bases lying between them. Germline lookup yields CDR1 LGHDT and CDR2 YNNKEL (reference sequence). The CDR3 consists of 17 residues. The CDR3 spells CASSSQPTGSVGYGYTF. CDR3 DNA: TGTGCCAGCAGCTCTCAACCTACAGGGTCGGTCGGCTATGGCTACACCTTC.

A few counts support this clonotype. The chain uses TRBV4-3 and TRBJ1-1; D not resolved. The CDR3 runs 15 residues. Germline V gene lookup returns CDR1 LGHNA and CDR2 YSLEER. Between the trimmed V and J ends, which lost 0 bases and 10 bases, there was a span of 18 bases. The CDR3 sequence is CASSQDPRATSAAFF. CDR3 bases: TGCGCCAGCAGCCAAGATCCAAGGGCTACCTCGGCAGCTTTCTTT.

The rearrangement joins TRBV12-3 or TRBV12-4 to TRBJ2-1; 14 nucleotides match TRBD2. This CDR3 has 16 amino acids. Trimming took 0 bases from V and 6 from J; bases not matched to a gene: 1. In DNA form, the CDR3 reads TGTGCCAGCAGTTTAGCGACTAGCGGGAGGGCCAATGAGCAGTTCTTC. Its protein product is CASSLATSGRANEQFF.

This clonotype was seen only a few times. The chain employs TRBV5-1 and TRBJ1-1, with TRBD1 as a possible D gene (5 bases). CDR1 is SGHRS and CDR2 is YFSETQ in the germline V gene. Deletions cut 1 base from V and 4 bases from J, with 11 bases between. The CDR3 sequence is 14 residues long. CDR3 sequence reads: CASSLSAGTTEAFF. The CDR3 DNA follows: TGCGCCAGCAGCTTGAGTGCAGGGACCACTGAAGCTTTCTTT.

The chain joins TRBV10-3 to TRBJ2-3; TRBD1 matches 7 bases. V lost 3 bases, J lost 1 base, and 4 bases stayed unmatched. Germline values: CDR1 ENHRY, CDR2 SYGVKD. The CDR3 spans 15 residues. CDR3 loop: CAISDPGQGTDTQYF. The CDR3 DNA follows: TGTGCCATCAGTGACCCCGGACAGGGCACAGATACGCAGTATTTT.

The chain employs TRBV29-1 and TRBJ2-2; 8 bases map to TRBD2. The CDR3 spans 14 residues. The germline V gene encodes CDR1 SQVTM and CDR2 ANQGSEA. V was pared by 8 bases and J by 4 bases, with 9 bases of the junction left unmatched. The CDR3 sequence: CSTNSGGATGELFF. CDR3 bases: TGCAGCACAAACTCGGGAGGGGCCACCGGGGAGCTGTTTTTT.